This entry concerns a single T cell receptor (beta chain). As processed by the authors: Nucleated cell counts were estimated from reference gene primer amplification. Assay used: immunoSEQ multiplex PCR; TCRdb lists only in-frame clones, some missing. V, J and clone size reflect that table, while D and trimming were determined from the DNA. This sample has more than 200,000 clones, with 70% to 85% found just once. The data were obtained in a study of blood T cell repertoires in COVID-19. At the level of the study: The origin of the acute and convalescent COVID-19 samples was the United States, Italy and Spain. Sources were T cells, B-cell-depleted T cells, or PBMCs; the material itself was cDNA or gDNA.

This CDR3 contains 15 residues. In germline, CDR1 is SGHRS, CDR2 YFSETQ. The V end was cut by 4 bases, the J end by 1 base, with 14 bases between. V gene TRBV5-1 combines with J gene TRBJ1-1; no clear D gene. Sequenced: peripheral blood. This clonotype originated in a man aged 80 or over with acute or convalescent COVID-19. CDR3 protein: CASSPGDSRNTEAFF. The CDR3 DNA follows: TGCGCCAGCAGCCCTGGTGACTCTCGGAACACTGAAGCTTTCTTT.